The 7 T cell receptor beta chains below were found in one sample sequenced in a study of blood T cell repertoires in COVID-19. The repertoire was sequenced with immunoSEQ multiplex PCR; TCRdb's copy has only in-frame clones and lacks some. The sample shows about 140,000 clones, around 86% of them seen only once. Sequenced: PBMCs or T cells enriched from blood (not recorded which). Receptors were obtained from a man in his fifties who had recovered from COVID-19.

The CDR3 loop reads CAISEQISNQPQHF. Written as DNA, the CDR3 is TGTGCCATCAGCGAGCAGATTAGCAATCAGCCCCAGCATTTT. The chain joins TRBV10-3 to TRBJ1-5; D call uncertain. Germline CDR1 and CDR2: ENHRY and SYGVKD. This CDR3 spans 14 amino acids. The V end was cut by 6 bases, the J end by 0 bases, with 9 bases between.

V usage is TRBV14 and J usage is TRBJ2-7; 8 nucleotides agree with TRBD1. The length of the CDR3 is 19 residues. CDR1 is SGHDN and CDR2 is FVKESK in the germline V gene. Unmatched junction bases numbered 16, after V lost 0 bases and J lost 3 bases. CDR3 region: CASSQDRDKDRERCYEQYV. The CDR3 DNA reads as TGTGCCAGCAGCCAAGATAGAGATAAGGACAGGGAGAGATGCTACGAGCAGTACGTC.

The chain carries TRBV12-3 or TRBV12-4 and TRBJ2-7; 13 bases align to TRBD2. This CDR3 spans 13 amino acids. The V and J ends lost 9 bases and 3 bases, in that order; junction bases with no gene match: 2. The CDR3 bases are TGTGCCAGTGGACTAGCGGGAGACTACGAGCAGTACTTC. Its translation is CASGLAGDYEQYF.

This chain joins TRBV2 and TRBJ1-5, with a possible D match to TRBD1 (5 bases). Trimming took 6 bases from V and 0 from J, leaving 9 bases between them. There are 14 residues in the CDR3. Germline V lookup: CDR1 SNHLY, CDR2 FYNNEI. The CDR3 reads CASSTDSSNQPQHF. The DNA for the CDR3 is TGTGCCAGCAGCACTGACAGTAGCAATCAGCCCCAGCATTTT.

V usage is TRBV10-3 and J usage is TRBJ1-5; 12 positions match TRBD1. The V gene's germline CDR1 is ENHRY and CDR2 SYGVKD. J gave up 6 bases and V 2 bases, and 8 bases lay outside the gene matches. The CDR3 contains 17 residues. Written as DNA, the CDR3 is TGTGCCATCAGTGAGGGGGTGGGGACAGGGGGCGTTCAGCCCCAGCATTTT. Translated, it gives CAISEGVGTGGVQPQHF.

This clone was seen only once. CDR3 in DNA: TGTGCCAGCAGCGTCCTTATAGCAGATACGCAGTATTTT. Amino acid sequence: CASSVLIADTQYF. The chain carries TRBV9 and TRBJ2-3, with D uncertain. Trimming shortened V by 2 bases and J by 4 bases, and 8 bases separated the two germline ends. This CDR3 has 13 amino acids. Germline V gene sequence: CDR1 SGDLS, CDR2 YYNGEE.

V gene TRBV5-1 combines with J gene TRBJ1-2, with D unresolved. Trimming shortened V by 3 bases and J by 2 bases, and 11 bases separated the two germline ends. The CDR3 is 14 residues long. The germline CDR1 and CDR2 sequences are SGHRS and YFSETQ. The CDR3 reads CASSSRLENYGYTF. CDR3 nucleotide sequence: TGCGCCAGCAGCTCCCGCCTAGAGAACTATGGCTACACCTTC.